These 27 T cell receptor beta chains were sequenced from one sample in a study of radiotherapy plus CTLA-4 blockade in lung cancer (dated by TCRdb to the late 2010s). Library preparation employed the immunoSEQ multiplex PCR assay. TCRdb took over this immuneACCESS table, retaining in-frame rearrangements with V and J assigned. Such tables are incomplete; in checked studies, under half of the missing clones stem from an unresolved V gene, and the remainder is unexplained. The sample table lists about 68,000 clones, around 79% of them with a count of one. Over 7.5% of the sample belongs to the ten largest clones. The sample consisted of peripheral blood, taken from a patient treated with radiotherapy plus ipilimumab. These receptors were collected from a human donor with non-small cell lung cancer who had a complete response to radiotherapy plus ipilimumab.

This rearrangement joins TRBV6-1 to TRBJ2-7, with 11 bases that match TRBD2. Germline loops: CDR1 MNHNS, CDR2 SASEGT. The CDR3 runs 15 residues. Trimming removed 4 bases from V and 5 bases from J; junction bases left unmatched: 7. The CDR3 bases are TGTGCCAGCAGTGCCTTTAGCGGGAGGGGGAACGAGCAGTACGTC. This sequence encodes CASSAFSGRGNEQYV.

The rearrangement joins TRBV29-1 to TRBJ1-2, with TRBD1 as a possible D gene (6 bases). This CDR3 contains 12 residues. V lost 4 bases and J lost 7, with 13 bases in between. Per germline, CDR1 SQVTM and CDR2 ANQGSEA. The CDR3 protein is CSVGQGQSGYTF. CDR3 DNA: TGCAGCGTTGGGCAGGGGCAAAGTGGCTACACCTTC.

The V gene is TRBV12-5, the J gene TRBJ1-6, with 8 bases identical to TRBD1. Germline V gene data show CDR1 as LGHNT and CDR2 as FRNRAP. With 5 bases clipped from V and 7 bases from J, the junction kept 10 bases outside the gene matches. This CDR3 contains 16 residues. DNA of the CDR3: TGTGCTAGTGGTCCCGAGGCAGGGGGCATGAATTCACCCCTCCACTTT. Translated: CASGPEAGGMNSPLHF.

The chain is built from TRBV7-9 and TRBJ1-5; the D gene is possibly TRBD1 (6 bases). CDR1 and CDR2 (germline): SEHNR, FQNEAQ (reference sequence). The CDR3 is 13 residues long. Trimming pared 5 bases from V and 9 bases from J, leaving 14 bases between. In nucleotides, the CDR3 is TGTGCCAGCAGCGACGCACAGGGTGGGCCCCAGCATTTT. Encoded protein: CASSDAQGGPQHF. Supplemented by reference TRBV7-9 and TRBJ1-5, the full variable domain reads DTGVSQNPRHKITKRGQNVTFRCDPISEHNRLYWYRQTLGQGPEFLTYFQNEAQLEKSRLLSDRFSAERPKGSFSTLEIQRTEQGDSAMYLCASSDAQGGPQHFGDGTRLSIL.

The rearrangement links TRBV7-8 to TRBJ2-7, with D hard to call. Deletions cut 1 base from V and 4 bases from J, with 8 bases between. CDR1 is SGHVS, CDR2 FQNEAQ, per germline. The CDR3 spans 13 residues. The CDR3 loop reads CASSLGWGYEQYV. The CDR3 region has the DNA TGTGCCAGCAGCTTAGGGTGGGGATACGAGCAGTACGTC.

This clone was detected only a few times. The CDR3 DNA reads TGTGCCAGCAGCTTAGTCAGCCGCCCACATGAGCAGTTCTTC. Protein sequence: CASSLVSRPHEQFF. The chain has TRBV7-9 and TRBJ2-1; D is uncertain. The CDR3 is made up of 14 amino acids. CDR1 is SEHNR, CDR2 FQNEAQ, per germline (reference sequence). V gave up 1 base and J gave up 8 bases, with 12 bases separating them.

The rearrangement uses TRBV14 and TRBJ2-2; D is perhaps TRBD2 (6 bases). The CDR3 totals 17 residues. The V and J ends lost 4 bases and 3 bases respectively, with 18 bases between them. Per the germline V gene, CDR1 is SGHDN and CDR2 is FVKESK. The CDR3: CASSLAGTRRDTGELFF. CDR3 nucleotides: TGTGCCAGCAGCCTTGCGGGGACCCGCAGGGACACCGGGGAGCTGTTTTTT.

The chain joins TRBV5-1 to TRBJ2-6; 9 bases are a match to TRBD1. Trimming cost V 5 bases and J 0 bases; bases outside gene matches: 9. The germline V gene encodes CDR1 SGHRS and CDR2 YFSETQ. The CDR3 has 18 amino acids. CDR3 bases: TGCGCCAGCAGTACGGGACAGGGTGGTTACTCTGGGGCCAACGTCCTGACTTTC. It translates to CASSTGQGGYSGANVLTF.

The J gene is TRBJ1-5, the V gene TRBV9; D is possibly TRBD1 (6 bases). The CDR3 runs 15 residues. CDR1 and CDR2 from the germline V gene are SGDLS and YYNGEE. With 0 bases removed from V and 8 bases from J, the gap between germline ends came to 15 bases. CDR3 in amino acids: CASSVGGNRAEPQHF. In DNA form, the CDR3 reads TGTGCCAGCAGCGTAGGGGGTAACAGGGCAGAGCCCCAGCATTTT.

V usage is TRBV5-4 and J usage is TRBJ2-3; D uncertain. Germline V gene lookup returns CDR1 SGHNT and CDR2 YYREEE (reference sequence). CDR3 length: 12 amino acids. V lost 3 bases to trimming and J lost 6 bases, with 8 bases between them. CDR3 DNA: TGTGCCAGCAGCTCCCCGTGGGATACGCAGTATTTT. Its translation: CASSSPWDTQYF.

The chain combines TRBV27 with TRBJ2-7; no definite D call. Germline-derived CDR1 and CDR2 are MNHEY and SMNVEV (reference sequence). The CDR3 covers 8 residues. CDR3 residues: CASSLIDV. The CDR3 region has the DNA TGTGCCAGCAGTTTGATTGACGTC.

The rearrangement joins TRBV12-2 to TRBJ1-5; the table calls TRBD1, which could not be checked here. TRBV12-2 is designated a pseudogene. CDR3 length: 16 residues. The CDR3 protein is CASRSSGQGLNQPQHF. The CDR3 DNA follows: TGTGCAAGTCGCTCATCTGGACAGGGGTTAAATCAGCCCCAGCATTTT.

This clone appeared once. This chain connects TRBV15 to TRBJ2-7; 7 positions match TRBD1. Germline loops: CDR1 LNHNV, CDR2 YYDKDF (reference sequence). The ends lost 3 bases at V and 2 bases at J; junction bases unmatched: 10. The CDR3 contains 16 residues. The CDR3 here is CATSRGTGAQAYEQYF. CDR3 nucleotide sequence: TGTGCCACCAGCAGGGGCACAGGGGCGCAGGCCTACGAGCAGTACTTC.

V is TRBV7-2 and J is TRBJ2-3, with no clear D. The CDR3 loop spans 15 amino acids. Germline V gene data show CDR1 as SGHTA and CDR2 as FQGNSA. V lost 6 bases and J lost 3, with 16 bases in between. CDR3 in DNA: TGTGCCAGCAGGGTCGGTTGGATTTCAACAGATACGCAGTATTTT. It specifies CASRVGWISTDTQYF. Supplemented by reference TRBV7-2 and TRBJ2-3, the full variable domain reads GAGVSQSPSNKVTEKGKDVELRCDPISGHTALYWYRQSLGQGLEFLIYFQGNSAPDKSGLPSDRFSAERTGGSVSTLTIQRTQQEDSAVYLCASRVGWISTDTQYFGPGTRLTVL.

In DNA, the CDR3 is TGCGCCAGCAGCCAAGTTCAGGGGGCCCAAGAGACCCAGTACTTC. It is translated as CASSQVQGAQETQYF. The chain employs TRBV4-3 and TRBJ2-5, with 8 bases lining up with TRBD1. Germline CDR1 LGHNA, CDR2 YSLEER. With V trimmed by 1 base and J by 1 base, 2 bases remained unmatched. CDR3 length: 15 residues.

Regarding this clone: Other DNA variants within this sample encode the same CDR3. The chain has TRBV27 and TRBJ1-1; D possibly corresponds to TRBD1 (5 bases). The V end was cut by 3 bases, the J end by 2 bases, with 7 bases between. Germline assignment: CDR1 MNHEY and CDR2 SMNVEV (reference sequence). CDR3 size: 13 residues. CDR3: CASSFQGNTEAFF. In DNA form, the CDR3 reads TGTGCCAGCAGTTTTCAGGGTAACACTGAAGCTTTCTTT.

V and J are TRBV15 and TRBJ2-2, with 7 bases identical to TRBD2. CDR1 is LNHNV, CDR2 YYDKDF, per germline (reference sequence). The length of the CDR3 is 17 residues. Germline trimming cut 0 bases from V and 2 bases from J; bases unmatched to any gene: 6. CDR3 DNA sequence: TGTGCCACCAGCAGAGACAGGACGGGGGGAAACACCGGGGAGCTGTTTTTT. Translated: CATSRDRTGGNTGELFF.

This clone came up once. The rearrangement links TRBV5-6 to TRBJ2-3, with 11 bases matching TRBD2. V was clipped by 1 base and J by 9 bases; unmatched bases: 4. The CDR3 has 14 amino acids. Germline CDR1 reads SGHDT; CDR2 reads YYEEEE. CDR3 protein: CASSLTRTSGTQYF. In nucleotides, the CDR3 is TGTGCCAGCAGCTTGACCCGGACTAGCGGGACGCAGTATTTT.

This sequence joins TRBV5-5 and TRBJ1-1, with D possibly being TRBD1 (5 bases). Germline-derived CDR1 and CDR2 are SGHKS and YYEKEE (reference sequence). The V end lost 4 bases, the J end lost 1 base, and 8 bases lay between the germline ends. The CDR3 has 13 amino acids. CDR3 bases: TGTGCCAGCAGCCCCGGACAGAACACTGAAGCTTTCTTT. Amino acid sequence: CASSPGQNTEAFF.

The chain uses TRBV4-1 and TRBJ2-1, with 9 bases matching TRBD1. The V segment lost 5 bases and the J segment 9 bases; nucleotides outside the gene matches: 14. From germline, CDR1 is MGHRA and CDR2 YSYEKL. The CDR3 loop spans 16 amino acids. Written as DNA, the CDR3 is TGCGCCAGCAGCGTGAGTGGGACAGGGTTCGAGGGTGAGCAGTTCTTC. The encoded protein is CASSVSGTGFEGEQFF.

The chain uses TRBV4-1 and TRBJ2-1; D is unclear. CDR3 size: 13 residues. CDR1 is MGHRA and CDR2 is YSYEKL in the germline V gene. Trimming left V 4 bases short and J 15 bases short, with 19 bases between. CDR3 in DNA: TGCGCCAGCAGCCTCCAACCGGAATATCAAAGGTTCTTC. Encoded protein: CASSLQPEYQRFF.

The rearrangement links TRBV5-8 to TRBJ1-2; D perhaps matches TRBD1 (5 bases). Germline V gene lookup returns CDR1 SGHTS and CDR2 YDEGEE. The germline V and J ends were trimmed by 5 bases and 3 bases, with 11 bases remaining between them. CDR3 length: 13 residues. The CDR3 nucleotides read TGTGCCAGCAGTACCGACAGACACTATGGCTACACCTTC. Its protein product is CASSTDRHYGYTF.

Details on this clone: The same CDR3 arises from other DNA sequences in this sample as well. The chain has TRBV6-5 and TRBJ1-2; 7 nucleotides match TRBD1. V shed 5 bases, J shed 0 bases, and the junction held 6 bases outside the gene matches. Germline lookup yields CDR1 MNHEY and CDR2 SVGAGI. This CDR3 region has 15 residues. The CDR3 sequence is CASSPGQLANYGYTF. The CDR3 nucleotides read TGTGCCAGCAGTCCGGGACAGCTAGCTAACTATGGCTACACCTTC.

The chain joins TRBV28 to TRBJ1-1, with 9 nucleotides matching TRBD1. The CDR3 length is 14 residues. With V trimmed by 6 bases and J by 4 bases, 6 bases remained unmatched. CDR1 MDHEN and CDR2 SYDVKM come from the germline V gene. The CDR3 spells CASRFTGGITEAFF. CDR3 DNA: TGTGCCAGCAGATTTACAGGGGGCATCACTGAAGCTTTCTTT.

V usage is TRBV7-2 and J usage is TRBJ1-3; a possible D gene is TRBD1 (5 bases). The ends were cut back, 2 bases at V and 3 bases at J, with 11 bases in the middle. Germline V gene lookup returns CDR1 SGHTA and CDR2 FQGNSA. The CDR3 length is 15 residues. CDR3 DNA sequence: TGTGCCAGCAGCTTATTCGGGGGTCATGGAAACACCATATATTTT. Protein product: CASSLFGGHGNTIYF.

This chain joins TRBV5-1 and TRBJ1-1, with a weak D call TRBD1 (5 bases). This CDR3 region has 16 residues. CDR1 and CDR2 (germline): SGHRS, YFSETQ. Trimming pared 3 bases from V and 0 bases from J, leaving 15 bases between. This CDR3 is CASSSSVGGMNTEAFF. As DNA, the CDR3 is TGCGCCAGCAGCTCTTCCGTTGGGGGGATGAACACTGAAGCTTTCTTT.

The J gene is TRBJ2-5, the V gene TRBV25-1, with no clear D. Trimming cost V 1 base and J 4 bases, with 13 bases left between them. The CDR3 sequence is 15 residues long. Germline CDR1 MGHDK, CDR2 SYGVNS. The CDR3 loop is CASSESQSLRETQYF. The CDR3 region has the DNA TGTGCCAGCAGTGAATCTCAGAGTTTGCGAGAGACCCAGTACTTC.